The clone carrying this T cell receptor beta chain was seen only once. Its antigen is unidentified. HTBI primers from iRepertoire and Arm-PCR of CDR3 regions yielded the TCR beta libraries. TCRdb reprocessed the multiplex PCR reads via MiXCR and lists one record per CDR3 protein. The repertoire holds about 500,000 distinct CDR3 sequences, around 11% seen once, with more than 8% in the top ten. This sample stems from a study of regulatory T cells in long-lasting Graves disease. Time point reported: newly diagnosed GD, antithyroid drugs for less than 3 months. Extracted RNA from PBMCs served as the source of the TCR library. Whole-study results and caveats: Persistent-disease Graves' patients showed less TCR diversity than new cases.

Per the germline V gene, CDR1 is DFQATT and CDR2 is SNEGSKA (reference sequence). This CDR3 contains 13 residues. V lost 3 bases to trimming and J lost 1 base, with 6 bases between them. These data were also filed under a second study, of T cells in Graves' hyperthyroidism and ophthalmopathy. That source adds: Among the patients, aged 18 to 65, hyperthyroidism was newly diagnosed and had lasted under 2 months. Lactation, pregnancy, other autoimmune disease or uncontrolled infection excluded patients.

This TCR was sampled from a woman aged 25-40 years with Graves disease. The sequencing here drew on peripheral blood mononuclear cells (PBMCs), taken at new diagnosis, from a patient treated with antithyroid drugs. The rearrangement uses TRBV20-1 and TRBJ2-2, with no clear D. The CDR3 coding sequence is TGCAGTGCTAGGTCCCAGAACACCGGGGAGCTGTTTTTT. Translating gives CSARSQNTGELFF.